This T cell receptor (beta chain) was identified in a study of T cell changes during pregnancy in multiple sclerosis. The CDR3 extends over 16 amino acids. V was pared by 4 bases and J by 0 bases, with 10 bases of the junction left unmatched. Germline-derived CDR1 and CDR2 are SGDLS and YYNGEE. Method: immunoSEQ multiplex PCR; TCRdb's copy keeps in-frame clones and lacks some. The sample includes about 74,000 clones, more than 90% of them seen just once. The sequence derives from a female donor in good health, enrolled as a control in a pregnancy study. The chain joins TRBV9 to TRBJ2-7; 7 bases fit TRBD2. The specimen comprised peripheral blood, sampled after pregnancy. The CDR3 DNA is TGTGCCAGCAGCCCAGTAGCGGGTTTTAGCTCCTACGAGCAGTACTTC. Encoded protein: CASSPVAGFSSYEQYF.